This TCR beta chain came from a study of T cells after yellow fever vaccination. Broader study findings: Repertoires obtained by FACS sorting could include abundant clonotypes that entered as contaminants from the bulk population. Weaker in magnitude, the secondary response showed a faster peak on day 5 versus 15.

The TCR cDNA carried a universal primer site and UMIs from 5'RACE template switching. MiXCR, applied by TCRdb to the 5' RACE reads, yields one record per CDR3 protein. The sample yields about 580,000 distinct CDR3 sequences, about a sixth seen once. Trimming took 8 bases from V and 5 from J, leaving 10 bases between them. From germline, CDR1 is MNHNY and CDR2 SVGAGI (reference sequence). The CDR3 contains 11 residues. This clonotype showed up just a few times. Its antigen remains unknown. The sequences come from PBMCs, collected roughly 5 days after the first yellow fever vaccination. The rearrangement uses TRBV6-6 and TRBJ2-7, with D possibly being TRBD2 (5 bases). The sequence derives from a man younger than 30 who received the YFV17D yellow fever vaccine. The DNA for the CDR3 is TGTGCCAGCGGGCGGGCCCACGAGCAGTACGTC. The encoded protein is CASGRAHEQYV.